This T cell receptor beta chain originates from a study of cytomegalovirus exposure and HLA in healthy donors. Notes on the study in general: A highly shared variant cluster was judged a likely technical artifact.

Of note for this clone: No antigen is known for it.

The CDR3 is made up of 16 amino acids. Per germline, CDR1 SGHRS and CDR2 YFSETQ. V was trimmed by 4 bases and J by 1 base, leaving 16 bases between them. In the PCR, 60 Vbeta and 13 Jbeta primers were used. TCRdb's table, derived via immunoSEQ multiplex PCR, lists solely in-frame clones and lacks some. The sample spans about 40,000 clones; the ten largest clones claim 7.5% to 9.5%. The rearrangement uses TRBV5-1 and TRBJ2-3, with a possible D match to TRBD2 (6 bases). This TCR came from a man aged 35 to 55 in good health and CMV-seropositive. Sequencing used PBMCs. The CDR3 DNA follows: TGCGCCAGCAGCACCGGGACTGGCCCTGGCACAGATACGCAGTATTTT. This sequence encodes CASSTGTGPGTDTQYF.